This T cell receptor (beta chain) stems from a study of shared clonotypes between healthy human individuals. Study-wide results and limits: The authors expected sequencing depth to affect clonotype sharing among donors.

The germline V gene has CDR1 MDHEN and CDR2 SYDVKM. The CDR3 sequence is 15 residues long. Trimming cost V 5 bases and J 2 bases; bases outside gene matches: 4. Regarding this clone: As yet, its antigen is unknown.

Into CD45RA+ naive and CD45RA-negative memory subsets, the CD4+ cells were split. The method was immunoSEQ multiplex PCR; TCRdb's version includes in-frame clones alone and lacks a portion of them. The data contain 330,000 or so clones, about 74% of them singletons. The gene calls are TRBV28 and TRBJ2-3, with 10 bases fitting TRBD1. The sequence came from a man younger than 45 in good health. Material for sequencing was memory CD4+ T cells sorted from blood. Subset denoted: CD45RA-negative fraction. The CDR3 region is CASSTDRGNTDTQYF. In DNA, the CDR3 is TGTGCCAGCAGTACGGACAGGGGGAACACAGATACGCAGTATTTT.